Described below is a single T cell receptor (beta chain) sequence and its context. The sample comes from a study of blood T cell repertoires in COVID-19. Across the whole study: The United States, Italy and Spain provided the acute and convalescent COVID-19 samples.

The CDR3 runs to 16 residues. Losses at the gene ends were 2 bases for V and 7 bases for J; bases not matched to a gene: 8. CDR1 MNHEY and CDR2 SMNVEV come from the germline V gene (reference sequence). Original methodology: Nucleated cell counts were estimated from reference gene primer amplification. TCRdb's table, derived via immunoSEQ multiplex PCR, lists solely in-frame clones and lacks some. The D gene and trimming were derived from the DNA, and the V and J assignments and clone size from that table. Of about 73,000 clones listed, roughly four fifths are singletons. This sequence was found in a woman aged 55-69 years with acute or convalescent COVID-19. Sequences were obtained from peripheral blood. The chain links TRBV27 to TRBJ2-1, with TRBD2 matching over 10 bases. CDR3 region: CASSLASGGAKNEQFF. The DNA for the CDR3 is TGTGCCAGCAGTTTAGCCAGCGGGGGGGCCAAGAATGAGCAGTTCTTC.